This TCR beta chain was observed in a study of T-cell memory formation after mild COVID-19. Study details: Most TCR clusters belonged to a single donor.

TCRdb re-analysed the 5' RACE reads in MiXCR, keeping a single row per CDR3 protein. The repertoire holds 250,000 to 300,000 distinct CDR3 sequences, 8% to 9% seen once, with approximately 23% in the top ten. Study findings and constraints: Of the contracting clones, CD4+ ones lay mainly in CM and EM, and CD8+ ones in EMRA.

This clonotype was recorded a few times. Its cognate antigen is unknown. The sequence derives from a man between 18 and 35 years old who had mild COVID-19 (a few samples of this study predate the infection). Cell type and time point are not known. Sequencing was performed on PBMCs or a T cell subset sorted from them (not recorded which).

The DNA of the CDR3 is TGTGCCAGCAGTTACAGGGAGCATCAAGAGACCCAGTACTTC. Protein product: CASSYREHQETQYF. The chain is built from TRBV6-2 or TRBV6-3 and TRBJ2-5; perhaps TRBD2 as D (5 bases). Per germline, CDR1 MNHEY and CDR2 SVGEGT. There are 14 residues in the CDR3. V gave up 2 bases and J gave up 2 bases, with 9 bases separating them.